The present T cell receptor beta chain was sequenced within a study of cytomegalovirus exposure and HLA in healthy donors. General study results and limits: Rarity marked most TCR sequences, yet some public TCRs occurred in many donors. Later on, an analysis showed TCR association rates differing by HLA locus, with DRB1 the most and HLA-C the fewest. Presence/absence analyses supposed approximately even sequencing depth among donors.

The PCR used 60 Vbeta and 13 Jbeta primers. Sequenced by immunoSEQ multiplex PCR; TCRdb stores in-frame clones only, minus some. The sample lists roughly 180,000 clones; approximately 77% were seen once. Per the germline V gene, CDR1 is ENHRY and CDR2 is SYGVKD. The CDR3 totals 15 residues. V was pared by 6 bases and J by 3 bases, with 5 bases of the junction left unmatched. Concerning this clone: Its target is unknown.

The TCR sequence derives from a female donor in good health and CMV-seronegative. Sequenced material: PBMCs. J is TRBJ2-3 and V is TRBV10-3, with 11 bases aligning to TRBD2. The chain's CDR3 is CAISPSGGSTDTQYF. The CDR3 DNA sequence: TGTGCCATCAGCCCTAGCGGGGGGTCGACAGATACGCAGTATTTT.